This TCR beta chain derives from a study of control samples from healthy donors and cancer patients. Clones were sequenced by immunoSEQ multiplex PCR, and TCRdb holds only the in-frame ones, with some missing. The sample shows about 190,000 clones, about 89% of them seen only once. Germline V gene sequence: CDR1 MNHEY, CDR2 SVGAGI. The CDR3 spans 14 residues. V lost 7 bases to trimming and J lost 1 base, with 13 bases between them. The sequence derives from a man aged 25-45 years in good health. This rearrangement joins TRBV6-5 to TRBJ1-1; D is possibly TRBD1 (5 bases). Material: blood. CDR3 in DNA: TGTGCCAGCAACCTAGGAGGGGCGAACACTGAAGCTTTCTTT. It is translated as CASNLGGANTEAFF.